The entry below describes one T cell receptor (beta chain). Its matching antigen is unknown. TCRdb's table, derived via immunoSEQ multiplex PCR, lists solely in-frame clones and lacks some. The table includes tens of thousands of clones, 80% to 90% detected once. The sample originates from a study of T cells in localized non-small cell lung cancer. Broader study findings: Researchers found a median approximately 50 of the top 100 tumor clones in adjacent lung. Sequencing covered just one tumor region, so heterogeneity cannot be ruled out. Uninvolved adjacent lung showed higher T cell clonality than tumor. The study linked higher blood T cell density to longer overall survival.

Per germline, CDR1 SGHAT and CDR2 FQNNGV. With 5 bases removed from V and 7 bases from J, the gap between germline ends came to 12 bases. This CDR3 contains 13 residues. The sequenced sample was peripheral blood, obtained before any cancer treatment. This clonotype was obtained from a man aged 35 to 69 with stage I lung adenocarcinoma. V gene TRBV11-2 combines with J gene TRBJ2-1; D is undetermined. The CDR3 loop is CASSLLLGNEQFF. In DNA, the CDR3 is TGTGCCAGCAGCCTCCTCCTAGGGAATGAGCAGTTCTTC. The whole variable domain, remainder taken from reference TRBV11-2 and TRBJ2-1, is EAGVAQSPRYKIIEKRQSVAFWCNPISGHATLYWYQQILGQGPKLLIQFQNNGVVDDSQLPKDRFSAERLKGVDSTLKIQPAKLEDSAVYLCASSLLLGNEQFFGPGTRLTVL.